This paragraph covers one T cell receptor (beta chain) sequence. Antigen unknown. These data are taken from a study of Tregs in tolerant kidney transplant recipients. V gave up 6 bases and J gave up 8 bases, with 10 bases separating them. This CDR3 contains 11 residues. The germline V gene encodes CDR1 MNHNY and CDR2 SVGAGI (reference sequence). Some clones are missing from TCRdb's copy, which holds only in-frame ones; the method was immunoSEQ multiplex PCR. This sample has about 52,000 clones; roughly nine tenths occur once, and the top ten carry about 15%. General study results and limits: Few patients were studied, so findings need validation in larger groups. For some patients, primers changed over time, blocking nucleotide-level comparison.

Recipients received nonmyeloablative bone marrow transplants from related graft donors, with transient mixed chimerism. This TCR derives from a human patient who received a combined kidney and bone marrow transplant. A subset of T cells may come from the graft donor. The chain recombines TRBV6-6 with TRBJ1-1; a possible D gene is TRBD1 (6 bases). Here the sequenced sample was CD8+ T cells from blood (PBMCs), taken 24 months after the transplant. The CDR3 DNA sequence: TGTGCCAGCAGGCTCACAGGGGAAGCTTTCTTT. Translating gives CASRLTGEAFF.